Following are 27 T cell receptor beta chains from one sample sequenced in a study of T-cell memory formation after mild COVID-19. TCRdb re-derived calls from the 5' RACE reads in MiXCR, one entry per CDR3 protein. The sample records 450,000 or so distinct CDR3 sequences, approximately 25% being singletons. The sample was PBMCs or a T cell subset sorted from them (not recorded which). Receptors were obtained from an adult woman who had mild COVID-19 (a few samples of this study predate the infection). Cell type and time point are not known.

The chain is built from TRBV5-1 and TRBJ2-1; D remains ambiguous. Trimming took off 6 bases at V and 7 bases at J, with 11 bases between the two ends. The CDR3 spans 12 residues. Germline V CDR1 and CDR2: SGHRS, YFSETQ. The chain's CDR3 is CASTTDPNEQFF. The CDR3 coding sequence is TGCGCCAGCACCACGGACCCAAATGAGCAGTTCTTC.

In nucleotides, the CDR3 is TGTGCCAGCAGCCCCGGTCTCGGCCCCAATGAGCAGTTCTTC. Translation: CASSPGLGPNEQFF. The J gene is TRBJ2-1, the V gene TRBV5-4, with D unclear. The CDR3 runs to 14 residues. V was pared by 4 bases and J by 6 bases, with 14 bases between. CDR1 and CDR2 (germline): SGHNT, YYREEE (reference sequence).

This clonotype was detected only a few times. The rearrangement joins TRBV6-1 to TRBJ1-6; D not resolved. V lost 8 bases, J lost 9 bases, and 20 bases lay in between. There are 15 residues in the CDR3. Germline-derived CDR1 and CDR2 are MNHNS and SASEGT. CDR3 region: CASRRALETSSPLHF. In nucleotides, the CDR3 is TGTGCCAGCCGCCGGGCCCTGGAGACGAGTTCACCCCTCCACTTT.

This sequence joins TRBV5-4 and TRBJ1-1, with D uncertain. V was cut by 4 bases and J by 4 bases, with 20 bases left in between. Germline-derived CDR1 and CDR2 are SGHNT and YYREEE (reference sequence). This CDR3 contains 16 residues. For the CDR3, the DNA is TGTGCCAGCAGCCCCGTCGGGTCCAGGCGGGCCACTGAAGCTTTCTTT. Translated, it gives CASSPVGSRRATEAFF.

The J gene is TRBJ2-5, the V gene TRBV7-9; D is perhaps TRBD1 or TRBD2 (6 bases each). This CDR3 comprises 15 residues. The germline CDR1 and CDR2 sequences are SEHNR and FQNEAQ (reference sequence). The V end was cut by 4 bases, the J end by 5 bases, with 17 bases between. This CDR3 reads CASSSEGGREETQYF. DNA for the CDR3: TGTGCCAGCAGCTCAGAAGGGGGGCGCGAGGAGACCCAGTACTTC. The full variable domain, its missing parts supplied by reference TRBV7-9 and TRBJ2-5, is DTGVSQNPRHKITKRGQNVTFRCDPISEHNRLYWYRQTLGQGPEFLTYFQNEAQLEKSRLLSDRFSAERPKGSFSTLEIQRTEQGDSAMYLCASSSEGGREETQYFGPGTRLLVL.

The V call is TRBV20-1, the J call TRBJ1-1; D perhaps matches TRBD1 (6 bases). Germline lookup yields CDR1 DFQATT and CDR2 SNEGSKA (reference sequence). This CDR3 has 14 residues. V was shortened by 2 bases and J by 4 bases, with 14 bases between the two germline ends. CDR3 nucleotide sequence: TGCAGTGCTAGAACAGGGCACCGTGGCACTGAAGCTTTCTTT. It specifies CSARTGHRGTEAFF.

This clonotype was counted between two and nine times. The chain combines TRBV11-2 with TRBJ2-3, with D unresolved. Germline CDR1 is SGHAT and CDR2 is FQNNGV. The CDR3 extends over 15 amino acids. Trimming removed 3 bases at V and 0 bases at J, with 10 bases between. CDR3 DNA: TGTGCCAGCAGCTTTCTGGCGGTTAGCACAGATACGCAGTATTTT. Protein: CASSFLAVSTDTQYF.

There are a few counts of this clonotype. This sequence joins TRBV7-2 and TRBJ2-6; tentatively, D is TRBD1 (6 bases). The germline V and J ends were trimmed by 8 bases and 3 bases, with 14 bases remaining between them. This CDR3 has 15 amino acids. Germline assignment: CDR1 SGHTA and CDR2 FQGNSA. The CDR3 loop reads CASGGSNYGANVLTF. CDR3 coding DNA: TGTGCCAGCGGGGGCTCGAACTATGGGGCCAACGTCCTGACTTTC.

The chain links TRBV2 to TRBJ1-5; D may be TRBD1 (5 bases). This CDR3 region has 15 residues. The germline gives CDR1 SNHLY, CDR2 FYNNEI. V lost 4 bases, J lost 1 base, and 11 bases lay in between. The CDR3: CASSAGPGSNQPQHF. The DNA for the CDR3 is TGTGCCAGCAGTGCTGGCCCAGGGAGCAATCAGCCCCAGCATTTT.

This clonotype appeared a few times. The V gene is TRBV5-1, the J gene TRBJ2-1, with 7 nucleotides matching TRBD2. The J segment lost 4 bases and the V segment lost 0 bases, leaving 4 bases of the junction unmatched. Germline loops: CDR1 SGHRS, CDR2 YFSETQ. The CDR3 is 15 residues long. The CDR3 sequence: CASSLGSGEYNEQFF. In DNA form, the CDR3 reads TGCGCCAGCAGCTTGGGGAGCGGGGAATACAATGAGCAGTTCTTC.

The V call is TRBV6-6, the J call TRBJ1-2; no firm D call. With 0 bases removed from V and 6 bases from J, the gap between germline ends came to 11 bases. The CDR3 sequence is 14 residues long. Germline V gene data show CDR1 as MNHNY and CDR2 as SVGAGI (reference sequence). CDR3 sequence: CASSYSQAADGYTF. In DNA, the CDR3 is TGTGCCAGCAGTTACTCTCAGGCTGCGGATGGCTACACCTTC.

This clonotype was seen more than once but under ten times. V and J are TRBV7-6 and TRBJ2-3; D remains ambiguous. V was trimmed by 2 bases and J by 2 bases, leaving 8 bases between them. The V gene's germline CDR1 is SGHVS and CDR2 FNYEAQ. There are 14 residues in the CDR3. CDR3 region: CASSLFLLTDTQYF. Here the CDR3 DNA reads TGTGCCAGCAGCTTATTTCTCCTCACAGATACGCAGTATTTT. Drawing the rest from reference TRBV7-6 and TRBJ2-3, the complete variable domain is GAGVSQSPRYKVTKRGQDVALRCDPISGHVSLYWYRQALGQGPEFLTYFNYEAQQDKSGLPNDRFSAERPEGSISTLTIQRTEQRDSAMYRCASSLFLLTDTQYFGPGTRLTVL.

The chain combines TRBV20-1 with TRBJ1-2; 7 nucleotides align to TRBD1. The CDR3 is 11 residues long. Germline CDR1 reads DFQATT; CDR2 reads SNEGSKA (reference sequence). Trimming at V came to 6 bases and at J to 10 bases, leaving 8 bases not matched to a gene. Here the CDR3 reads CSAQGGGVYTF. CDR3 in DNA: TGCAGTGCCCAGGGGGGCGGTGTCTACACCTTC.

V gene TRBV19 combines with J gene TRBJ2-7, with 9 nucleotides matching TRBD1. V was clipped by 6 bases and J by 2 bases; unmatched bases: 14. The germline CDR1 and CDR2 sequences are LNHDA and SQIVND (reference sequence). The length of the CDR3 is 17 residues. The CDR3 loop is CASSWTLTGGGTYEQYF. The CDR3 coding sequence is TGTGCCAGTAGCTGGACTCTTACAGGGGGCGGCACCTACGAGCAGTACTTC.

This clonotype has a handful of counts. The J gene is TRBJ2-2, the V gene TRBV12-3 or TRBV12-4; no clear D gene. Trimming shortened V by 2 bases and J by 0 bases, and 4 bases separated the two germline ends. The CDR3 is 14 amino acids. The DNA for the CDR3 is TGTGCCAGCAGTTTATCCCCGAACACCGGGGAGCTGTTTTTT. Encoded protein: CASSLSPNTGELFF.

V gene TRBV10-3 combines with J gene TRBJ1-2; no firm D call. The CDR3 is 12 residues long. V lost 6 bases, J lost 2 bases, and 7 bases lay in between. From germline, CDR1 is ENHRY and CDR2 SYGVKD. The CDR3 sequence: CAISANNYGYTF. In DNA form, the CDR3 reads TGTGCCATCAGCGCGAACAACTATGGCTACACCTTC.

CDR3 sequence: CASRDRRGPSSYEQYF. The CDR3 DNA reads as TGTGCCAGCAGGGACAGACGGGGACCCAGCTCCTACGAGCAGTACTTC. The genes are TRBV6-1 and TRBJ2-7; D possibly corresponds to TRBD1 (6 bases). CDR1 is MNHNS, CDR2 SASEGT, per germline. V was cut by 6 bases and J by 0 bases, with 18 bases left in between. The CDR3 is 16 residues long.

The chain recombines TRBV20-1 with TRBJ2-7, with 8 bases that match TRBD2. V shed 5 bases, J shed 1 base, and the junction held 19 bases outside the gene matches. Germline V gene sequence: CDR1 DFQATT, CDR2 SNEGSKA (reference sequence). The CDR3 totals 18 residues. The CDR3 region is CSAQRARLAGKGSYEQYF. CDR3 coding DNA: TGCAGTGCTCAGAGGGCGCGATTAGCGGGAAAAGGGTCCTACGAGCAGTACTTC.

CDR3 sequence: CAILGSPTDTQYF. The CDR3 DNA follows: TGTGCCATCCTGGGGAGCCCCACAGATACGCAGTATTTT. The chain employs TRBV10-3 and TRBJ2-3; a possible D gene is TRBD2 (5 bases). Germline lookup yields CDR1 ENHRY and CDR2 SYGVKD. V was shortened by 8 bases and J by 2 bases, with 11 bases between the two germline ends. This CDR3 spans 13 amino acids.

The chain recombines TRBV6-2 or TRBV6-3 with TRBJ2-3, with TRBD2 matching 10 bases. The trim removed 4 bases at V and 7 bases at J, leaving 11 bases unmatched. The CDR3 runs to 16 residues. Germline V gene data show CDR1 as MNHEY and CDR2 as SVGEGT. The CDR3 DNA reads TGTGCCAGCAGTTCCGCACGGGCTAGCGGGAGAAATACGCAGTATTTT. Translation gives CASSSARASGRNTQYF.

This clonotype has more than one count but fewer than ten. The chain has TRBV11-3 and TRBJ2-7; TRBD2 agrees at 8 bases. V shed 4 bases and J 5 bases; nucleotides not matched to a gene: 13. Germline assignment: CDR1 SGHNT and CDR2 YENEEA. The length of the CDR3 is 16 residues. The CDR3 loop is CASSSLGFSGSDEQYF. The CDR3 region has the DNA TGTGCCAGCAGCTCGCTGGGGTTCAGCGGGAGTGACGAGCAGTACTTC.

Only a few counts were recorded for this clonotype. This chain joins TRBV5-1 and TRBJ1-4; D remains ambiguous. The CDR3 is made up of 16 amino acids. CDR1 is SGHRS and CDR2 is YFSETQ in the germline V gene. V was clipped by 0 bases and J by 8 bases, with 17 bases between them. CDR3 protein: CASSLGEQGFGEKLFF. CDR3 in DNA: TGCGCCAGCAGCTTGGGGGAACAAGGGTTCGGAGAAAAACTGTTTTTT.

This clonotype was observed a handful of times. The chain couples TRBV18 to TRBJ2-1; possibly TRBD1 for D (6 bases). This CDR3 is built from 15 residues. Trimming cost V 8 bases and J 4 bases, with 18 bases left between them. CDR1 and CDR2 (germline): KGHSH, LQKENI. The CDR3: CASTLRTERYNEQFF. The DNA of the CDR3 is TGTGCCAGCACACTGAGGACAGAGCGATACAATGAGCAGTTCTTC.

This clonotype was counted a few times. V gene TRBV7-2 combines with J gene TRBJ2-1; the D is unclear. The CDR3 length is 12 residues. Trimming removed 2 bases at V and 13 bases at J, with 12 bases between. Germline assignment: CDR1 SGHTA and CDR2 FQGNSA. The CDR3 coding sequence is TGTGCCAGCAGCTTATTGGGATCGGACCAGTTCTTC. Translated, it gives CASSLLGSDQFF.

J is TRBJ1-2 and V is TRBV7-2, with D unresolved. The V gene's germline CDR1 is SGHTA and CDR2 FQGNSA. The CDR3 loop spans 14 amino acids. Trimming took off 5 bases at V and 8 bases at J, with 18 bases between the two ends. The CDR3 region is CASSPRLYQIGYTF. The CDR3 DNA sequence: TGTGCCAGCAGCCCGCGCCTCTACCAGATCGGCTACACCTTC.

The J gene is TRBJ1-1, the V gene TRBV7-9; 7 nucleotides match TRBD1. Germline V gives CDR1 SEHNR, CDR2 FQNEAQ (reference sequence). This CDR3 comprises 15 residues. J was trimmed by 0 bases and V by 5 bases; bases with no gene match: 6. DNA of the CDR3: TGTGCCAGCAGCCCGCTGACAGGGATGAACACTGAAGCTTTCTTT. This gives the protein CASSPLTGMNTEAFF.

The chain recombines TRBV6-6 with TRBJ2-5; D is perhaps TRBD2 (7 bases). Trimming removed 2 bases from V and 2 bases from J, with 15 bases in between. The length of the CDR3 is 16 residues. Germline values: CDR1 MNHNY, CDR2 SVGAGI (reference sequence). The CDR3 DNA is TGTGCCAGCAGTTACACACAGGGAGGGTCACAAGAGACCCAGTACTTC. This encodes CASSYTQGGSQETQYF.